The 2 T cell receptor beta chains listed next were all sequenced from one sample in a study of radiation and T cells in renal cell carcinoma (dated by TCRdb to the early 2020s). To prepare the library, the immunoSEQ multiplex PCR assay was applied. Entries here come from immuneACCESS through TCRdb and include only in-frame sequences with V and J called. Some clones fail to appear in such tables; in the studies checked, an unresolved V gene covers under half of the shortfall, and the cause of the remainder is unknown. This sample has 100,000 to 150,000 clones in its table, and around 81% of those were observed once. Roughly 6% of the sample is taken by the ten largest. The time point label on this specimen signifies: blood 2 weeks post-SBRT. Taken with the paper, the label for treatment or condition translates to: 15 Gy SBRT to primary tumor, nephrectomy 4 weeks later. Sequencing was performed on blood, taken from a patient whose treatment included radiotherapy and nephrectomy. These receptor sequences come from a man aged 50-60 years with renal cell carcinoma.

This chain joins TRBV2 and TRBJ1-5, with D uncertain. CDR3 length: 13 amino acids. The germline V gene has CDR1 SNHLY and CDR2 FYNNEI. Trimming cost V 7 bases and J 5 bases, with 12 bases left between them. The CDR3 here is CASTYTADQPQHF. Here the CDR3 DNA reads TGTGCCAGCACCTACACCGCCGATCAGCCCCAGCATTTT.

V and J are TRBV28 and TRBJ2-7, with a tentative D call TRBD2 (6 bases). Trimming stripped 3 bases from V and 0 bases from J, with 21 bases between. The CDR3 is 18 amino acids. Germline CDR1 and CDR2: MDHEN and SYDVKM. The CDR3 coding sequence is TGTGCCAGCAGTTTCTCCCCTCTCTTGAGCGGGTCCTCCTACGAGCAGTACTTC. Encoded protein: CASSFSPLLSGSSYEQYF.